Listed here are 12 T cell receptor beta chains from one sample, sequenced in a study of cytomegalovirus exposure and HLA in healthy donors. Primers included in the PCR were 60 Vbeta and 13 Jbeta primers. Here immunoSEQ multiplex PCR was the method, and the copy in TCRdb shows in-frame clones only, minus some. The sample data list roughly 82,000 clones. The sample comprised PBMCs. The source is a woman aged 55 to 70 in good health and CMV-seronegative.

The chain uses TRBV19 and TRBJ2-7; 7 bases agree with TRBD1. This CDR3 is 17 amino acids long. The germline V gene encodes CDR1 LNHDA and CDR2 SQIVND (reference sequence). V dropped 4 bases and J dropped 6; count of bases not matched to a gene: 18. CDR3 sequence (DNA): TGTGCCAGTAGTACCCGACACGACAGGGCCCGATTTTCCGAGCAGTACTTC. As protein: CASSTRHDRARFSEQYF.

The V call is TRBV9, the J call TRBJ2-1, with TRBD2 matching 8 bases. V lost 0 bases, J lost 8 bases, and 4 bases stayed unmatched. Germline assignment: CDR1 SGDLS and CDR2 YYNGEE. The CDR3 spans 14 residues. This CDR3 is CASSVGTSSYEQFF. In DNA, the CDR3 is TGTGCCAGCAGCGTAGGGACTAGCTCTTATGAGCAGTTCTTC. Full variable domain (missing parts from reference TRBV9 and TRBJ2-1): DSGVTQTPKHLITATGQRVTLRCSPRSGDLSVYWYQQSLDQGLQFLIQYYNGEERAKGNILERFSAQQFPDLHSELNLSSLELGDSALYFCASSVGTSSYEQFFGPGTRLTVL.

The chain is built from TRBV28 and TRBJ2-3; perhaps TRBD2 as D (5 bases). CDR1 and CDR2 (germline): MDHEN, SYDVKM. The CDR3 contains 15 residues. The V gene lost 4 bases and the J gene lost 6 bases, with 17 bases spanning the gap. In DNA form, the CDR3 reads TGTGCCAGCAGTTCTCCGGGAAATGGGGAGGATACGCAGTATTTT. This translates into CASSSPGNGEDTQYF.

The chain uses TRBV6-5 and TRBJ2-7; a possible D gene is TRBD1 (6 bases). This CDR3 region has 13 residues. V gave up 0 bases and J gave up 5 bases, with 8 bases separating them. CDR1 MNHEY and CDR2 SVGAGI come from the germline V gene. The CDR3 nucleotides read TGTGCCAGCAGTTACTCGAGGGGGAACGAGCAGTACTTC. This codes for CASSYSRGNEQYF.

This chain joins TRBV5-1 and TRBJ1-4; 8 nucleotides align to TRBD1. Germline loops: CDR1 SGHRS, CDR2 YFSETQ. With 3 bases clipped from V and 1 base from J, the junction kept 2 bases outside the gene matches. There are 15 residues in the CDR3. CDR3 amino acids: CASSSDRGTNEKLFF. DNA of the CDR3: TGCGCCAGCAGCTCAGACAGGGGAACTAATGAAAAACTGTTTTTT. The full variable domain, its missing parts supplied by reference TRBV5-1 and TRBJ1-4, is KAGVTQTPRYLIKTRGQQVTLSCSPISGHRSVSWYQQTPGQGLQFLFEYFSETQRNKGNFPGRFSGRQFSNSRSEMNVSTLELGDSALYLCASSSDRGTNEKLFFGSGTQLSVL.

The chain recombines TRBV6-6 with TRBJ2-3; 11 nucleotides align to TRBD2. The CDR3 runs 15 residues. V dropped 9 bases and J dropped 3; count of bases not matched to a gene: 8. Looked up from germline, CDR1 is MNHNY and CDR2 is SVGAGI (reference sequence). CDR3 nucleotides: TGTGCCAGTCATCCGGGACTAGCGGTGACAGATACGCAGTATTTT. Amino acid sequence: CASHPGLAVTDTQYF.

The chain carries TRBV7-2 and TRBJ2-3; D is unresolved. The CDR3 extends over 15 amino acids. The ends were cut back, 4 bases at V and 2 bases at J, with 13 bases in the middle. Per germline, CDR1 SGHTA and CDR2 FQGNSA. In DNA, the CDR3 is TGTGCCAGCAGCTCCCCCACAGTATACACAGATACGCAGTATTTT. Translated: CASSSPTVYTDTQYF. Complete variable domain (other parts from reference TRBV7-2 and TRBJ2-3): GAGVSQSPSNKVTEKGKDVELRCDPISGHTALYWYRQSLGQGLEFLIYFQGNSAPDKSGLPSDRFSAERTGGSVSTLTIQRTQQEDSAVYLCASSSPTVYTDTQYFGPGTRLTVL.

The chain couples TRBV2 to TRBJ2-7; 7 nucleotides line up with TRBD1. Germline values: CDR1 SNHLY, CDR2 FYNNEI. The CDR3 is 14 residues long. The V segment lost 6 bases and the J segment 2 bases; nucleotides outside the gene matches: 7. The CDR3 spells CASRPQGSTYEQYF. DNA of the CDR3: TGTGCCAGCAGACCACAGGGGTCTACCTACGAGCAGTACTTC.

The rearrangement joins TRBV27 to TRBJ2-1; D gene uncertain. This CDR3 region has 13 residues. Trimming pared 3 bases from V and 3 bases from J, leaving 6 bases between. Germline V gene lookup returns CDR1 MNHEY and CDR2 SMNVEV (reference sequence). The CDR3 protein is CASSFTGYNEQFF. CDR3 nucleotide sequence: TGTGCCAGCAGTTTCACTGGCTACAATGAGCAGTTCTTC.

This chain joins TRBV30 and TRBJ1-3; tentative D call: TRBD1 (6 bases). From germline, CDR1 is GTSNPN and CDR2 SVGIG (reference sequence). The V end lost 2 bases, the J end lost 3 bases, and 11 bases lay between the germline ends. CDR3 length: 14 residues. CDR3 sequence: CAWSPDSLGNTIYF. The CDR3 DNA is TGTGCCTGGAGTCCGGACAGTCTTGGAAACACCATATATTTT.

The rearrangement uses TRBV20-1 and TRBJ2-7; no reliable D call. Germline-derived CDR1 and CDR2 are DFQATT and SNEGSKA (reference sequence). The CDR3 sequence is 10 residues long. Trimming removed 0 bases at V and 6 bases at J, with 3 bases between. CDR3 protein: CSAREAEQYF. Here the CDR3 DNA reads TGCAGTGCTAGAGAGGCCGAGCAGTACTTC.

This sequence joins TRBV6-5 and TRBJ1-5; maybe TRBD1 (6 bases). V was shortened by 0 bases and J by 7 bases, with 13 bases between the two germline ends. This CDR3 is built from 15 residues. Germline V CDR1 and CDR2: MNHEY, SVGAGI. The CDR3 here is CASSYSTGRDQPQHF. The CDR3 nucleotides read TGTGCCAGCAGTTACTCTACAGGGAGAGACCAGCCCCAGCATTTT.